This entry lists 8 T cell receptor beta chains sequenced from one sample in a study of blood T cell repertoires in COVID-19. TCRdb's table, derived via immunoSEQ multiplex PCR, lists solely in-frame clones and lacks some. The data contain fewer than 100,000 clones, roughly 85% of them seen just once; the ten biggest clones take up roughly 9.3%. Sequenced material: peripheral blood. These receptors all come from a middle-aged man with COVID-19, enrolled during active disease.

This sequence joins TRBV6-4 and TRBJ1-1; 7 nucleotides agree with TRBD1. This CDR3 spans 15 amino acids. Per the germline V gene, CDR1 is MRHNA and CDR2 is SNTAGT. J was trimmed by 1 base and V by 4 bases; bases with no gene match: 6. The CDR3 nucleotides read TGTGCCAGCAGTGTAACAGGGGAAGGGAACACTGAAGCTTTCTTT. This encodes CASSVTGEGNTEAFF.

The rearrangement links TRBV19 to TRBJ1-5; TRBD1 aligns across 7 bases. The trim removed 6 bases at V and 1 base at J, leaving 9 bases unmatched. CDR1 and CDR2 (germline): LNHDA, SQIVND (reference sequence). The CDR3 contains 16 residues. The CDR3 DNA follows: TGTGCCAGTAGCTTACAGGGGATTGGAAGCAATCAGCCCCAGCATTTT. Its translation: CASSLQGIGSNQPQHF.

The rearrangement links TRBV11-2 to TRBJ2-5; weak D call: TRBD1 (6 bases). Germline V gene sequence: CDR1 SGHAT, CDR2 FQNNGV. V lost 1 base, J lost 5 bases, and 11 bases lay in between. The CDR3 loop spans 14 amino acids. The CDR3 loop is CASSLAGALETQYF. The CDR3 nucleotides read TGTGCCAGCAGCTTAGCAGGGGCGCTGGAGACCCAGTACTTC.

The chain employs TRBV5-6 and TRBJ1-2; D possibly corresponds to TRBD1 (6 bases). Looked up from germline, CDR1 is SGHDT and CDR2 is YYEEEE. V was clipped by 0 bases and J by 2 bases, with 14 bases between them. This CDR3 comprises 16 residues. CDR3: CASSLVRQVGNYGYTF. CDR3 nucleotides: TGTGCCAGCAGCTTGGTAAGACAGGTTGGAAACTATGGCTACACCTTC.

This clone appeared once. The chain has TRBV27 and TRBJ2-2; 10 nucleotides agree with TRBD2. Germline V gene lookup returns CDR1 MNHEY and CDR2 SMNVEV (reference sequence). The junction had 10 bases not matched to a gene; V was cut back by 6 bases and J by 6 bases. The length of the CDR3 is 16 residues. The CDR3 DNA reads as TGTGCCAGCAGATTTCTAGCGGGAGTACTATCCGGGGAGCTGTTTTTT. Protein product: CASRFLAGVLSGELFF.

A remark on this clone: Additional DNA sequences in this sample encode the identical CDR3. The CDR3 DNA follows: TGTGCCAGCTCACCCCGGACAGGGGACACTGAAGCTTTCTTT. Translated, it gives CASSPRTGDTEAFF. The chain links TRBV18 to TRBJ1-1, with TRBD1 matching 9 bases. The CDR3 extends over 14 amino acids. J lost 3 bases, V lost 3 bases, and 2 bases had no gene match. The germline CDR1 and CDR2 sequences are KGHSH and LQKENI.

The chain employs TRBV7-8 and TRBJ2-7; no reliable D call. The CDR3 sequence is 13 residues long. Germline CDR1 is SGHVS and CDR2 is FQNEAQ. Deletions cut 1 base from V and 3 bases from J, with 7 bases between. For the CDR3, the DNA is TGTGCCAGCAGCTTAGGTTACAGCTACGAGCAGTACTTC. Amino acids: CASSLGYSYEQYF.

The rearrangement joins TRBV3-1 (or the pseudogene TRBV3-2) to TRBJ2-7; unclear D gene. Per the germline V gene, CDR1 is LGHDT and CDR2 is YNNKEL (reference sequence). The V end was cut by 5 bases, the J end by 3 bases, with 17 bases between. The CDR3 loop spans 15 amino acids. The CDR3 nucleotides read TGTGCCAGCAGCAAACAGACATACAGTCACTACGAGCAGTACTTC. This gives the protein CASSKQTYSHYEQYF.